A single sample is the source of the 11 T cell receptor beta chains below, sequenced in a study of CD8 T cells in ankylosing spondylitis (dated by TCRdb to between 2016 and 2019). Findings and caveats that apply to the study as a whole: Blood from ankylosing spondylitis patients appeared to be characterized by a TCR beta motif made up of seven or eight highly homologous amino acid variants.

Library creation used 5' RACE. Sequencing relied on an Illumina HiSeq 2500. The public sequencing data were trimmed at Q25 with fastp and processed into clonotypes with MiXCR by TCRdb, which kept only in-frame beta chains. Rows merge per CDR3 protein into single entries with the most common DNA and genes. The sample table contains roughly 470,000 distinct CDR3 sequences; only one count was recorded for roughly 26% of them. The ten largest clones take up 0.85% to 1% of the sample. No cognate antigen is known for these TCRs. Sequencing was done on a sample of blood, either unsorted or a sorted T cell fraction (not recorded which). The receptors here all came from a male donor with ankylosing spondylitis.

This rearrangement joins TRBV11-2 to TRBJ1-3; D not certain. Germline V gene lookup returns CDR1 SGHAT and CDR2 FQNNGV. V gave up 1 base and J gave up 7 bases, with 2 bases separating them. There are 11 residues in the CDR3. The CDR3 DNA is TGTGCCAGCAGCTTAGTTAACACCATATATTTT. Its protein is CASSLVNTIYF.

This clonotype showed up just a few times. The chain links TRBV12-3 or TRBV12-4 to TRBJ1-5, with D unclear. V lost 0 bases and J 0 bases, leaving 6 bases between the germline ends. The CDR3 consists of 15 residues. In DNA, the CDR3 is TGTGCCAGCAGTTTAGCCCCAAATAGCAATCAGCCCCAGCATTTT. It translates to CASSLAPNSNQPQHF.

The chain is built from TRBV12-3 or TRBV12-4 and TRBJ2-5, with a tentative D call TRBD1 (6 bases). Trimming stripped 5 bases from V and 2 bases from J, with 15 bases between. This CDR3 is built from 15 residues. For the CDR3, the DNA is TGTGCCAGCAGTGGAAACGGGACACCACAAGAGACCCAGTACTTC. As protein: CASSGNGTPQETQYF.

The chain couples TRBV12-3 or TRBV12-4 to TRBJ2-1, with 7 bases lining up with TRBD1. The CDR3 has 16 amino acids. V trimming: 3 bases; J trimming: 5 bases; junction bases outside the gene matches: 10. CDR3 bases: TGTGCCAGCAGTTTTCTCTATCCGGGACAGCACAATGAGCAGTTCTTC. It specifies CASSFLYPGQHNEQFF.

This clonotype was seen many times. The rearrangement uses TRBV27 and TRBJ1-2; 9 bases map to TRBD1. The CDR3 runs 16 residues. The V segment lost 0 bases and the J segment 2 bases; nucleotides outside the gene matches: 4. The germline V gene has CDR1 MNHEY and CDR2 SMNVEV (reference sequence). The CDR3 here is CASSLSAGQGNYGYTF. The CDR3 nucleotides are TGTGCCAGCAGTTTATCGGCCGGACAGGGGAACTATGGCTACACCTTC.

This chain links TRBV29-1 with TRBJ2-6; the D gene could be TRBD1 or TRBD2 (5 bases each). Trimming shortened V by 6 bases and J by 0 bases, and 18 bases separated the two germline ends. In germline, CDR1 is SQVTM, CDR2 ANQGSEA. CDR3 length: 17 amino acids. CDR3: CSVEDTNFYSGANVLTF. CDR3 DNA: TGCAGCGTGGAGGACACAAACTTTTACTCTGGGGCCAACGTCCTGACTTTC.

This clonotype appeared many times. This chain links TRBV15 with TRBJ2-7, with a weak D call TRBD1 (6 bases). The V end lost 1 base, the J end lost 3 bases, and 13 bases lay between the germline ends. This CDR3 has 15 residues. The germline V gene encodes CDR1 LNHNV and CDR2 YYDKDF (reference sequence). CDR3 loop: CATSRGPTGSYEQYF. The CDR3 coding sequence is TGTGCCACCAGCAGAGGACCAACAGGGAGCTACGAGCAGTACTTC.

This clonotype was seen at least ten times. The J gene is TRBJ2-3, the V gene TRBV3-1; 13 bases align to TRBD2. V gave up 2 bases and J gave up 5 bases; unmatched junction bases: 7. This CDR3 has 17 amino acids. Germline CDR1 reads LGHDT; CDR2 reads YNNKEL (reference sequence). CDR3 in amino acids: CASSQNRLAGGRDTQYF. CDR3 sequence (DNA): TGTGCCAGCAGCCAAAACCGACTAGCGGGAGGTCGAGATACGCAGTATTTT.

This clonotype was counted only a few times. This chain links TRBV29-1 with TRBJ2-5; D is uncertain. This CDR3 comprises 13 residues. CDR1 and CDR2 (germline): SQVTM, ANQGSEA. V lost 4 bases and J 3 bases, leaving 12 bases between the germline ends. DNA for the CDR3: TGCAGCGTTGGAGTGGCTTCTAAAGAGACCCAGTACTTC. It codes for CSVGVASKETQYF.

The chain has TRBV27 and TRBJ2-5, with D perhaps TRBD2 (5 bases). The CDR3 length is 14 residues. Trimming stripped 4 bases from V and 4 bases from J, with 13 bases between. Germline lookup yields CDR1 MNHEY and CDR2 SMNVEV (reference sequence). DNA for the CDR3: TGTGCCAGCAGTTACAACAGCGGATCAGAGACCCAGTACTTC. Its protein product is CASSYNSGSETQYF.

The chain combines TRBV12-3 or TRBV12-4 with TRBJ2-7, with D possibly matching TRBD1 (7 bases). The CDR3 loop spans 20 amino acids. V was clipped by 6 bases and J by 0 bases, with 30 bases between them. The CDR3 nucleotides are TGTGCCAGCAGCCTCTTTAAGGGGGACAGAGGACTAAGGGACTCCTACGAGCAGTACTTC. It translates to CASSLFKGDRGLRDSYEQYF.